Presented here are 23 T cell receptor beta chains from one specimen sequenced in a study of beta chain features in type 1 diabetes (dated by TCRdb to 2017 to 2018). Preparation of the library involved the immunoSEQ multiplex PCR assay. All of the isolated RNA was reverse transcribed with the High Capacity cDNA Reverse Transcription Kit, so expressed TCRB transcripts were sequenced. The immuneACCESS repertoire file appears here via TCRdb, limited to in-frame rearrangements. These files lack a portion of the clones; in checked studies, under half of the deficit traces to unresolved V genes, and the cause of the others is not known. This sample gives 130,000 to 150,000 clones in total; roughly a tenth of them show up just once. The ten largest account for roughly 1.3% of the sample. The source material was naive CD4+ T cells from blood. Explained via the paper, the cell subset or site label denotes: true naive CD4+ T cells. Source of these receptors: a man between 18 and 35 years old in good health.

This clone was found a few times. V is TRBV7-2 and J is TRBJ1-3; unclear D gene. Germline CDR1 reads SGHTA; CDR2 reads FQGNSA. The CDR3 contains 15 residues. Trimming cost V 2 bases and J 8 bases, with 16 bases left between them. As DNA, the CDR3 is TGTGCCAGCAGCTTACACGGGAACGAGGTTGACACCATATATTTT. As protein: CASSLHGNEVDTIYF. The full variable domain, with the rest looked up from reference TRBV7-2 and TRBJ1-3, is GAGVSQSPSNKVTEKGKDVELRCDPISGHTALYWYRQSLGQGLEFLIYFQGNSAPDKSGLPSDRFSAERTGGSVSTLTIQRTQQEDSAVYLCASSLHGNEVDTIYFGEGSWLTVV.

This clone was picked up a small number of times. V and J are TRBV25-1 and TRBJ2-7, with TRBD1 matching over 7 bases. The ends lost 3 bases at V and 4 bases at J; junction bases unmatched: 9. Per the germline V gene, CDR1 is MGHDK and CDR2 is SYGVNS. The CDR3 extends over 15 amino acids. The CDR3 nucleotides are TGTGCCAGCAGTGATTCAGGACAGGACCCTTACGAGCAGTACTTC. Translated, it gives CASSDSGQDPYEQYF.

This clone has a handful of counts. The CDR3 sequence: CASSLGGQGSYEQYF. Written as DNA, the CDR3 is TGTGCCAGCAGCTTAGGGGGACAGGGGTCCTACGAGCAGTACTTC. This chain joins TRBV7-6 and TRBJ2-7; 10 bases agree with TRBD1. With 1 base clipped from V and 1 base from J, the junction kept 1 base outside the gene matches. Germline CDR1 reads SGHVS; CDR2 reads FNYEAQ. The CDR3 runs 15 residues.

V is TRBV7-2 and J is TRBJ2-5, with 8 bases identical to TRBD1. The J call may be incorrect, as the DNA end agrees better with TRBJ2-7. Germline loops: CDR1 SGHTA, CDR2 FQGNSA. The CDR3 is made up of 14 amino acids. CDR3 region: CASSPRTGPYEQYF. The CDR3 DNA follows: TGTGCCAGCAGCCCAAGGACAGGGCCCTACGAGCAGTACTTC.

This clone turned up a few times. This rearrangement joins TRBV7-2 to TRBJ2-5; 10 bases align to TRBD2. CDR1 and CDR2 (germline): SGHTA, FQGNSA. The ends lost 0 bases at V and 6 bases at J; junction bases unmatched: 7. This CDR3 is 16 amino acids long. This CDR3 reads CASSLARGLAFKTQYF. The CDR3 DNA follows: TGTGCCAGCAGCTTAGCGCGGGGACTAGCGTTCAAGACCCAGTACTTC.

This clone was seen more than once but under ten times. The chain employs TRBV6-5 and TRBJ1-5; D remains unclear. Trimming pared 2 bases from V and 11 bases from J, leaving 13 bases between. The CDR3 has 13 amino acids. From germline, CDR1 is MNHEY and CDR2 SVGAGI. CDR3 sequence: CASSYARSGAQHF. The CDR3 nucleotides are TGTGCCAGCAGTTACGCCCGTTCGGGAGCCCAGCATTTT.

The J gene is TRBJ1-4, the V gene TRBV19, with D unresolved. This CDR3 contains 15 residues. The germline V gene encodes CDR1 LNHDA and CDR2 SQIVND (reference sequence). V was shortened by 3 bases and J by 5 bases, with 13 bases between the two germline ends. This CDR3 is CASSILSAGNEKLFF. The CDR3 DNA follows: TGTGCCAGTAGTATCCTCTCGGCAGGCAATGAAAAACTGTTTTTT. The full variable domain, in which reference TRBV19 and TRBJ1-4 provide the parts outside the CDR3, is DGGITQSPKYLFRKEGQNVTLSCEQNLNHDAMYWYRQDPGQGLRLIYYSQIVNDFQKGDIAEGYSVSREKKESFPLTVTSAQKNPTAFYLCASSILSAGNEKLFFGSGTQLSVL.

This clone was seen a handful of times. The chain employs TRBV15 and TRBJ2-7; possible D gene TRBD2, 5 bases. Between the trimmed V and J ends, which lost 0 bases and 2 bases, there was a span of 8 bases. The CDR3 extends over 14 amino acids. The germline V gene has CDR1 LNHNV and CDR2 YYDKDF (reference sequence). The CDR3 DNA reads as TGTGCCACCAGCAGAGAGGGAGCTACCTACGAGCAGTACTTC. The encoded protein is CATSREGATYEQYF.

This clone was seen many times. V and J are TRBV7-9 and TRBJ1-4; TRBD1 is a possible D gene (6 bases). This CDR3 spans 14 amino acids. V shed 1 base and J shed 5 bases, with 8 bases lying between them. Germline loops: CDR1 SEHNR, CDR2 FQNEAQ (reference sequence). The CDR3 sequence is CASSLGTGNEKLFF. The CDR3 bases are TGTGCCAGCAGCTTAGGAACAGGGAATGAAAAACTGTTTTTT.

This clone came up a few times. The chain links TRBV2 to TRBJ2-7; D call uncertain. With 6 bases removed from V and 4 bases from J, the gap between germline ends came to 4 bases. Germline assignment: CDR1 SNHLY and CDR2 FYNNEI. CDR3 length equals 10 residues. CDR3 region: CASRAYEQYF. The CDR3, as DNA: TGTGCCAGCAGAGCTTACGAGCAGTACTTC.

V and J are TRBV4-2 and TRBJ2-1; 8 nucleotides match TRBD1. Germline V lookup: CDR1 LGHNA, CDR2 YNFKEQ. Trimming took 4 bases from V and 2 from J; bases not matched to a gene: 4. The CDR3 has 15 amino acids. DNA of the CDR3: TGTGCCAGCAGCCTTACGGGACAGGCCTACAATGAGCAGTTCTTC. This encodes CASSLTGQAYNEQFF.

This clone was seen a handful of times. This rearrangement joins TRBV7-2 to TRBJ2-7; 7 bases map to TRBD1. Germline V gives CDR1 SGHTA, CDR2 FQGNSA. CDR3 length: 15 amino acids. V shed 2 bases and J 2 bases; nucleotides not matched to a gene: 6. CDR3: CASSLSRDSTYEQYF. CDR3 DNA: TGTGCCAGCAGCTTAAGCCGGGACAGCACCTACGAGCAGTACTTC. Using reference TRBV7-2 and TRBJ2-7 for the parts outside the CDR3, the full variable domain is GAGVSQSPSNKVTEKGKDVELRCDPISGHTALYWYRQSLGQGLEFLIYFQGNSAPDKSGLPSDRFSAERTGGSVSTLTIQRTQQEDSAVYLCASSLSRDSTYEQYFGPGTRLTVT.

Ten or more counts support this clone. The chain couples TRBV18 to TRBJ2-7; 8 bases fit TRBD1. This CDR3 has 13 residues. Germline-derived CDR1 and CDR2 are KGHSH and LQKENI. V dropped 2 bases and J dropped 5; count of bases not matched to a gene: 2. CDR3 in DNA: TGTGCCAGCTCACCAGGACAGGGACACGAGCAGTACTTC. Its translation: CASSPGQGHEQYF.

This chain joins TRBV7-2 and TRBJ1-5, with D perhaps TRBD1 (6 bases). Trimming shortened V by 4 bases and J by 3 bases, and 13 bases separated the two germline ends. Germline lookup yields CDR1 SGHTA and CDR2 FQGNSA. The CDR3 is made up of 15 amino acids. The DNA for the CDR3 is TGTGCCAGCAGCTCCCTCGACAGGCTCAATCAGCCCCAGCATTTT. Its protein product is CASSSLDRLNQPQHF.

This clone was found a few times. The chain has TRBV5-4 and TRBJ2-1, with 7 bases aligning to TRBD2. This CDR3 has 15 residues. The V gene's germline CDR1 is SGHNT and CDR2 YYREEE (reference sequence). The junction had 9 bases not matched to a gene; V was cut back by 2 bases and J by 7 bases. CDR3 sequence reads: CASSFPGLAANEQFF. In DNA form, the CDR3 reads TGTGCCAGCAGCTTTCCAGGTCTAGCGGCAAATGAGCAGTTCTTC.

The chain carries TRBV2 and TRBJ2-2; no clear D. Per germline, CDR1 SNHLY and CDR2 FYNNEI. The CDR3 is 15 residues long. V lost 6 bases to trimming and J lost 2 bases, with 13 bases between them. The CDR3 DNA is TGTGCCAGCAGGGATTTGGGCTTAAACACCGGGGAGCTGTTTTTT. Translated, it gives CASRDLGLNTGELFF.

The V and J genes are TRBV5-8 and TRBJ1-5; TRBD1 might be the D (5 bases). The CDR3 is made up of 15 amino acids. Deletions cut 0 bases from V and 4 bases from J, with 11 bases between. CDR1 and CDR2 (germline): SGHTS, YDEGEE. CDR3 loop: CASSLGQRSNQPQHF. CDR3 bases: TGTGCCAGCAGCTTGGGACAGAGAAGTAATCAGCCCCAGCATTTT. Full variable domain (missing parts from reference TRBV5-8 and TRBJ1-5): EAGVTQSPTHLIKTRGQQATLRCSPISGHTSVYWYQQALGLGLQFLLWYDEGEERNRGNFPPRFSGRQFPNYSSELNVNALELEDSALYLCASSLGQRSNQPQHFGDGTRLSIL.

Many counts were recorded for this clone. The chain is built from TRBV7-9 and TRBJ2-7, with TRBD1 matching over 9 bases. Germline values: CDR1 SEHNR, CDR2 FQNEAQ (reference sequence). The CDR3 totals 17 residues. Trimming at V came to 1 base and at J to 0 bases, leaving 7 bases not matched to a gene. The CDR3 bases are TGTGCCAGCAGCTTAGAATCCGGGACAGGGAGCTCCTACGAGCAGTACTTC. This gives the protein CASSLESGTGSSYEQYF.

This chain joins TRBV2 and TRBJ2-2; 8 bases align to TRBD1. CDR1 and CDR2 (germline): SNHLY, FYNNEI. This CDR3 comprises 15 residues. Trimming cost V 7 bases and J 7 bases; bases outside gene matches: 11. The CDR3 loop reads CASIPDRALVGELFF. The CDR3, as DNA: TGTGCCAGCATCCCGGACAGGGCTTTGGTCGGGGAGCTGTTTTTT.

This clone was seen ten or more times. The genes are TRBV29-1 and TRBJ2-1; TRBD1 is a possible D gene (6 bases). With 2 bases removed from V and 8 bases from J, the gap between germline ends came to 16 bases. In germline, CDR1 is SQVTM, CDR2 ANQGSEA. The CDR3 contains 14 residues. As DNA, the CDR3 is TGCAGCGTTGAATCTGCAGGGGTTTCGGATGAGCAGTTCTTC. Translating it yields CSVESAGVSDEQFF.

The chain couples TRBV7-2 to TRBJ2-5; 8 nucleotides line up with TRBD1. The germline V gene encodes CDR1 SGHTA and CDR2 FQGNSA. V lost 5 bases to trimming and J lost 0 bases; unmatched junction nucleotides: 8. This CDR3 contains 16 residues. This chain's CDR3 is CASSVYRGEYQETQYF. CDR3 sequence (DNA): TGTGCCAGCAGCGTTTACAGGGGGGAGTACCAAGAGACCCAGTACTTC.

The table lists this clone with a few counts. This sequence joins TRBV27 and TRBJ1-6, with D unresolved. CDR1 MNHEY and CDR2 SMNVEV come from the germline V gene (reference sequence). The CDR3 has 14 residues. Trimming took 4 bases from V and 4 from J, leaving 8 bases between them. As DNA, the CDR3 is TGTGCCAGCAGTTCGGGAGGGTATAATTCACCCCTCCACTTT. Its translation: CASSSGGYNSPLHF.

This clone was observed a few times. The chain uses TRBV29-1 and TRBJ2-3, with 12 positions matching TRBD2. V lost 2 bases to trimming and J lost 4 bases; unmatched junction nucleotides: 4. CDR1 and CDR2 from the germline V gene are SQVTM and ANQGSEA. The CDR3 runs 15 residues. CDR3 region: CSVEPLAGGSDTQYF. DNA of the CDR3: TGCAGCGTTGAACCACTAGCGGGGGGCTCAGATACGCAGTATTTT.